This TCR beta chain came from a study of T cell changes during pregnancy in multiple sclerosis. Only in-frame clones appear in the TCRdb table, and some are missing; sequencing was by immunoSEQ multiplex PCR. Here the sample spans tens of thousands of clones, roughly 93% being singletons. The CDR3 extends over 16 amino acids. V gave up 1 base and J gave up 4 bases; unmatched junction bases: 9. Germline V gene sequence: CDR1 SGHNT, CDR2 YYREEE (reference sequence). The material was peripheral blood, obtained in the third trimester of pregnancy. This chain joins TRBV5-4 and TRBJ1-2; 8 nucleotides align to TRBD1. This clonotype was sampled from a female donor with multiple sclerosis, enrolled in a pregnancy study. CDR3 sequence reads: CASSLTQGARVYGYTF. The CDR3 region has the DNA TGTGCCAGCAGCTTGACTCAGGGGGCGCGCGTCTATGGCTACACCTTC. The full variable domain, in which reference TRBV5-4 and TRBJ1-2 provide the parts outside the CDR3, is ETGVTQSPTHLIKTRGQQVTLRCSSQSGHNTVSWYQQALGQGPQFIFQYYREEENGRGNFPPRFSGLQFPNYSSELNVNALELDDSALYLCASSLTQGARVYGYTFGSGTRLTVV.